A single sample is the source of the 20 T cell receptor beta chains below, sequenced in a study of T cell responses to AZD1222 COVID-19 vaccine. The data were produced by immunoSEQ multiplex PCR, yet TCRdb's version contains in-frame clones alone and is incomplete. The repertoire holds approximately 150,000 clones, with around 91% as singletons. Material: peripheral blood, obtained 28 days after the second AZD1222 dose. All receptors derive from an adult who received the AZD1222 COVID-19 vaccine.

The rearrangement uses TRBV18 and TRBJ2-1; 8 bases line up with TRBD2. The CDR3 consists of 16 residues. Germline V CDR1 and CDR2: KGHSH, LQKENI. The V gene end was trimmed by 3 bases and the J gene end by 3 bases; junction bases not matched to a gene: 7. In DNA form, the CDR3 reads TGTGCCAGCTCACCGATGGGACTAGAGGTCTACAATGAGCAGTTCTTC. Protein: CASSPMGLEVYNEQFF.

The rearrangement joins TRBV6-5 to TRBJ2-1; 13 positions match TRBD2. CDR1 is MNHEY and CDR2 is SVGAGI in the germline V gene. There are 16 residues in the CDR3. Trimming took 0 bases from V and 9 from J; bases not matched to a gene: 5. CDR3 DNA sequence: TGTGCCAGCAGTTACTCCTGGACTAGCGGGAGCATTGAGCAGTTCTTC. It codes for CASSYSWTSGSIEQFF.

Points on this clone: One end of the junction does not line up with germline, which may come from a read error. The CDR3 DNA reads TGTGCCAGCAGTTTAGCGGGGGGACCCACAGATACGCAGTATTTT. Translation: CASSLAGGPTDTQYF. V usage is TRBV7-2 and J usage is TRBJ2-3; 10 bases align to TRBD2. The CDR3 totals 15 residues. Germline V gene data show CDR1 as SGHTA and CDR2 as FQGNSA.

CDR3 nucleotides: TGTGCCAGCAGCTTAAGGGACAGGGGATTGGCCATATGCAATCAGCCCCAGCATTTT. Its translation: CASSLRDRGLAICNQPQHF. The chain uses TRBV7-3 and TRBJ1-5; TRBD1 aligns across 10 bases. Germline lookup yields CDR1 SGHTA and CDR2 FQGTGA. With 1 base clipped from V and 2 bases from J, the junction kept 11 bases outside the gene matches. This CDR3 is 19 amino acids long.

The chain couples TRBV13 to TRBJ1-3; no clear D. V lost 6 bases and J 0 bases, leaving 9 bases between the germline ends. The length of the CDR3 is 14 residues. Germline CDR1 is PRHDT and CDR2 is FYEKMQ (reference sequence). The CDR3 reads CASSHILSGNTIYF. CDR3 bases: TGTGCCAGCAGTCATATCCTCTCTGGAAACACCATATATTTT.

The chain combines TRBV19 with TRBJ2-5, with 10 bases matching TRBD1. V lost 8 bases and J lost 2; bases outside the gene matches: 8. The germline CDR1 and CDR2 sequences are LNHDA and SQIVND (reference sequence). The CDR3 loop spans 15 amino acids. The CDR3 is CASGVGTGEQETQYF. CDR3 sequence (DNA): TGTGCCAGTGGAGTTGGGACAGGGGAACAAGAGACCCAGTACTTC.

This clone showed up just a few times. The chain has TRBV4-2 and TRBJ1-3; no firm D call. CDR1 and CDR2 (germline): LGHNA, YNFKEQ. Trimming stripped 1 base from V and 4 bases from J, with 11 bases between. The CDR3 runs to 15 residues. CDR3 loop: CASSQAGGPGNTIYF. The CDR3, as DNA: TGTGCCAGCAGCCAAGCCGGAGGGCCAGGAAACACCATATATTTT.

This chain links TRBV6-5 with TRBJ1-2; no definite D call. Germline-derived CDR1 and CDR2 are MNHEY and SVGAGI. Trimming pared 0 bases from V and 0 bases from J, leaving 5 bases between. CDR3 length: 14 residues. The CDR3 protein is CASSYSSSNYGYTF. The CDR3 region has the DNA TGTGCCAGCAGTTACTCGTCATCTAACTATGGCTACACCTTC.

The chain recombines TRBV9 with TRBJ2-1; D is perhaps TRBD2 (6 bases). The CDR3 sequence is 16 residues long. With 2 bases removed from V and 10 bases from J, the gap between germline ends came to 22 bases. CDR1 and CDR2 from the germline V gene are SGDLS and YYNGEE. The CDR3 protein is CASSVEWRRGPREQFF. CDR3 nucleotide sequence: TGTGCCAGCAGCGTCGAGTGGAGGCGGGGCCCGAGGGAGCAGTTCTTC.

This chain joins TRBV9 and TRBJ2-2, with D perhaps given as TRBD1 or TRBD2 (5 bases each). Germline V gives CDR1 SGDLS, CDR2 YYNGEE. The CDR3 extends over 14 amino acids. V was trimmed by 3 bases and J by 4 bases, leaving 10 bases between them. The chain's CDR3 is CASSARAGTGELFF. As DNA, the CDR3 is TGTGCCAGCAGCGCCAGGGCGGGCACCGGGGAGCTGTTTTTT.

About this clone itself: The junction and the germline gene differ at one end; a read error may be behind it. The chain is built from TRBV29-1 and TRBJ2-1; D remains unclear. Germline V gene lookup returns CDR1 SQVTM and CDR2 ANQGSEA. The length of the CDR3 is 14 residues. The CDR3 reads CSVVGARSSNEQFF. CDR3 sequence (DNA): TGCAGCGTTGTCGGAGCGAGATCCTCCAATGAGCAGTTCTTC.

The chain recombines TRBV15 with TRBJ1-5; no definite D call. Germline CDR1 reads LNHNV; CDR2 reads YYDKDF (reference sequence). Trimming stripped 3 bases from V and 3 bases from J, with 15 bases between. The CDR3 has 16 residues. The CDR3, as DNA: TGTGCCACCAGCAGCCTCGACACAGCCCCCAATCAGCCCCAGCATTTT. Its protein product is CATSSLDTAPNQPQHF.

The chain uses TRBV27 and TRBJ2-1; D gene ambiguous. The CDR3 is 13 amino acids. Per germline, CDR1 MNHEY and CDR2 SMNVEV (reference sequence). Trimming removed 9 bases at V and 5 bases at J, with 14 bases between. The CDR3: CASRTGGNNEQFF. The CDR3 DNA is TGTGCCAGTCGAACGGGCGGCAACAATGAGCAGTTCTTC.

This chain uses TRBV28 with TRBJ1-3; no firm D call. The germline V gene has CDR1 MDHEN and CDR2 SYDVKM. This CDR3 is 14 amino acids long. Trimming cost V 2 bases and J 4 bases, with 9 bases left between them. CDR3 amino acids: CASSLREKGNTIYF. The CDR3 DNA follows: TGTGCCAGCAGTTTAAGGGAAAAGGGAAACACCATATATTTT.

This rearrangement joins TRBV7-2 to TRBJ2-2; 10 bases are shared with TRBD2. This CDR3 region has 16 residues. J lost 4 bases, V lost 1 base, and 3 bases had no gene match. CDR1 and CDR2 (germline): SGHTA, FQGNSA. The CDR3 loop reads CASSLVAGGGTGELFF. The CDR3 DNA reads TGTGCCAGCAGCTTAGTAGCGGGGGGAGGCACCGGGGAGCTGTTTTTT.

Only one count was recorded for this clone. The gene calls are TRBV7-4 and TRBJ1-2; D is unresolved. Germline lookup yields CDR1 SGHVT and CDR2 SQSDAQ. The ends were cut back, 1 base at V and 8 bases at J, with 2 bases in the middle. This CDR3 has 10 amino acids. In DNA, the CDR3 is TGTGCCAGCAGCTTAGTCGGCTACACCTTC. Translated, it gives CASSLVGYTF.

This chain's CDR3 is CAISGLAGSNTGELFF. The CDR3 coding sequence is TGTGCCATCAGTGGACTAGCGGGGTCGAACACCGGGGAGCTGTTTTTT. This chain uses TRBV10-3 with TRBJ2-2; 11 bases are a match to TRBD2. The CDR3 consists of 16 residues. Germline CDR1 is ENHRY and CDR2 is SYGVKD. Trimming cost V 4 bases and J 0 bases; bases outside gene matches: 1.

V gene TRBV9 combines with J gene TRBJ1-5; D remains ambiguous. CDR1 SGDLS and CDR2 YYNGEE come from the germline V gene. This CDR3 is built from 13 residues. V lost 4 bases, J lost 6 bases, and 11 bases lay in between. CDR3 sequence (DNA): TGTGCCAGCAGCCCATCCGACGGTCAGCCCCAGCATTTT. Amino acids: CASSPSDGQPQHF.

The chain employs TRBV13 and TRBJ2-5; D possibly matches TRBD1 or TRBD2 (5 bases each). The CDR3 runs to 16 residues. The germline gives CDR1 PRHDT, CDR2 FYEKMQ (reference sequence). V shed 4 bases and J shed 7 bases, with 22 bases lying between them. The CDR3: CASSWGKANSRGTQYF. DNA of the CDR3: TGTGCCAGCAGCTGGGGGAAGGCCAACTCGCGCGGGACCCAGTACTTC.

The genes are TRBV11-2 and TRBJ1-1, with 8 bases aligning to TRBD1. Germline V gives CDR1 SGHAT, CDR2 FQNNGV. The CDR3 has 13 amino acids. Trimming removed 5 bases from V and 4 bases from J; junction bases left unmatched: 3. The CDR3 region is CASSPQGGTEAFF. CDR3 nucleotide sequence: TGTGCCAGCAGCCCACAGGGGGGCACTGAAGCTTTCTTT.